A selection of T cell receptor beta chains follows, all from one sample in a study of blood T cell repertoires in COVID-19. Repertoires were generated with immunoSEQ multiplex PCR, while TCRdb's copy carries only in-frame clones and drops some. The sample carries roughly 100,000 clones, 81% recorded once. Input material: peripheral blood. The receptors originated from a man older than 75 with acute or convalescent COVID-19. Each CDR3 is given with its conserved first and last residue. Only some rows state a clone size, as once, few, many or a class for expanded clones.

clone_size: .
j_call: TRBJ2-2
v_call: TRBV27
cdr3_aa: CASSPGTGGRSTGELFF

clone_size: .
j_call: TRBJ2-2
v_call: TRBV5-6
cdr3_aa: CASSWTGTGELFF

clone_size: .
j_call: TRBJ2-1
v_call: TRBV6-2/TRBV6-3
cdr3_aa: CASSAMRTSGHNEQFF

clone_size: few
j_call: TRBJ2-1
v_call: TRBV4-3
cdr3_aa: CASSLGLAGGPALLF

clone_size: .
j_call: TRBJ1-2
v_call: TRBV28
cdr3_aa: CASRSDRESAYGYTF

clone_size: .
j_call: TRBJ1-4
v_call: TRBV4-3
cdr3_aa: CASSPATVYEKLFF

clone_size: .
j_call: TRBJ1-1
v_call: TRBV11-3
cdr3_aa: CASSPRHDTEAFF

clone_size: .
j_call: TRBJ1-5
v_call: TRBV29-1
cdr3_aa: CSAIEGTGYSNQPQHF

clone_size: .
j_call: TRBJ2-5
v_call: TRBV28
cdr3_aa: CASLRREKGTQYF

clone_size: .
j_call: TRBJ2-2
v_call: TRBV6-2/TRBV6-3
cdr3_aa: CASSPMGAWTGELFF

clone_size: .
j_call: TRBJ1-1
v_call: TRBV18
cdr3_aa: CASSPPSRGATEAFF

clone_size: .
j_call: TRBJ1-5
v_call: TRBV5-1
cdr3_aa: CASSLGPEDYQPQHF

clone_size: .
j_call: TRBJ2-1
v_call: TRBV7-2
cdr3_aa: CASSFTSGRSEQFF

clone_size: .
j_call: TRBJ1-1
v_call: TRBV5-1
cdr3_aa: CASKDTGHAEAFF

clone_size: few
j_call: TRBJ1-2
v_call: TRBV28
cdr3_aa: CASSTGTYDGYTF

clone_size: .
j_call: TRBJ2-7
v_call: TRBV7-9
cdr3_aa: CASSLAQSFYEQYF

clone_size: .
j_call: TRBJ1-6
v_call: TRBV7-6
cdr3_aa: CASSLAGTPNNSPLHF

clone_size: .
j_call: TRBJ2-1
v_call: TRBV28
cdr3_aa: CASSPRRTSGSAYNEQFF

clone_size: .
j_call: TRBJ2-2
v_call: TRBV7-2
cdr3_aa: CASSLAGGTNTGELFF

clone_size: .
j_call: TRBJ1-4
v_call: TRBV3-1/TRBV3-2
cdr3_aa: CASSQPGGGNEKLFF

clone_size: .
j_call: TRBJ2-3
v_call: TRBV18
cdr3_aa: CASSSGLAGAVAFENTQYF

clone_size: .
j_call: TRBJ2-5
v_call: TRBV2
cdr3_aa: CASSGRGLGETQYF

clone_size: .
j_call: TRBJ2-4
v_call: TRBV12-1
cdr3_aa: CASSSRGKNIQYF

clone_size: .
j_call: TRBJ2-5
v_call: TRBV18
cdr3_aa: CASSLPGTQGSQYF

clone_size: .
j_call: TRBJ2-1
v_call: TRBV7-6
cdr3_aa: CASSWTSSYNEQFF

clone_size: .
j_call: TRBJ2-1
v_call: TRBV28
cdr3_aa: CASIPGGSYNEQFF

clone_size: .
j_call: TRBJ1-1
v_call: TRBV28
cdr3_aa: CASTTSPAEDTEAFF

clone_size: .
j_call: TRBJ2-7
v_call: TRBV6-5
cdr3_aa: CASSFQQGPSYEQYF

clone_size: .
j_call: TRBJ1-3
v_call: TRBV5-1
cdr3_aa: CASSPLPGTSGNTIYF